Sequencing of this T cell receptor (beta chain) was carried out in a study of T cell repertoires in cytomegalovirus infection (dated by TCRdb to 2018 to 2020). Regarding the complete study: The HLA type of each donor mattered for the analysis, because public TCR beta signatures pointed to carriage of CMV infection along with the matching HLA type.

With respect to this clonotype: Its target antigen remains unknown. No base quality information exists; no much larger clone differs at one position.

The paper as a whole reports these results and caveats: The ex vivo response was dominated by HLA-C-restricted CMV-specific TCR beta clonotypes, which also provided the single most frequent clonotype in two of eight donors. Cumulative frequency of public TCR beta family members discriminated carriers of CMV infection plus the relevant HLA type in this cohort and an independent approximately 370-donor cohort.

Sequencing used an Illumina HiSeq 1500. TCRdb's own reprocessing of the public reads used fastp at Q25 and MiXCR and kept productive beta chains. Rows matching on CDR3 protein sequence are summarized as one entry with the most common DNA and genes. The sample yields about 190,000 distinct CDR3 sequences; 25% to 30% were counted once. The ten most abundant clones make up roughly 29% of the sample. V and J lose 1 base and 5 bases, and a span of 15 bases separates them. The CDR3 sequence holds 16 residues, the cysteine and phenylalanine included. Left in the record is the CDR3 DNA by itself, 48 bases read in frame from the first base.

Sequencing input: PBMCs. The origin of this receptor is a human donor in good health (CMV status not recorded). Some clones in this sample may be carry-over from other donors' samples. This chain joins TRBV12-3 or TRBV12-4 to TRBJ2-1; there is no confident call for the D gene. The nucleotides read TGTGCCAGCAGTTTAGGTCTGCGAAGACCAGACAATGAGCAGTTCTTC. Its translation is CASSLGLRRPDNEQFF.